This T cell receptor (beta chain) appears in the sequencing data of a study of T cells in Graves' hyperthyroidism and ophthalmopathy. General study findings and limits: For ophthalmopathy, model prediction preceded onset by a median roughly 6.5 months. Blood also carried most thyroid clonotypes expanded above 0.001.

Amplification of TCR beta CDR3 regions used RNA as the template. The HTBI primer set was used in a first-round RT-PCR of the TCR CDR3. TCRdb independently ran MiXCR on the multiplex PCR reads; one entry per CDR3 protein. Of hundreds of thousands of distinct CDR3 sequences in the sample, approximately 13% were seen once. This clonotype has a single count. Its specificity is unknown. The PBMCs studied were ones that came from 10 ml fresh peripheral blood. Germline V gene lookup returns CDR1 DFQATT and CDR2 SNEGSKA (reference sequence). Trimming left V 2 bases short and J 5 bases short, with 13 bases between. This CDR3 has 14 amino acids.

The rearrangement links TRBV20-1 to TRBJ2-1; a weak D match, TRBD2 (6 bases). Sequenced: blood. This TCR was recovered from a woman in her twenties or thirties with Graves' hyperthyroidism. CDR3 DNA: TGCAGTGCTAGAAGCCAGCGGGTCCACAATGAGCAGTTCTTC. Translating gives CSARSQRVHNEQFF.